The subject of this entry is one T cell receptor beta chain. What it binds is not known. Sequenced by immunoSEQ multiplex PCR; TCRdb stores in-frame clones only, minus some. The sample consists of more than 100,000 clones, more than 85% of them appearing once. Germline V gives CDR1 SGHRS, CDR2 YFSETQ. The CDR3 runs 14 residues. Between the trimmed V and J ends, which lost 0 bases and 5 bases, there was a span of 12 bases. The record originates from a study of T cell responses to AZD1222 COVID-19 vaccine. General study findings and limits: The study found Spike-specific TCR breadth and depth rose after two AZD1222 doses.

Sample: peripheral blood, taken 28 days after the second AZD1222 dose. This TCR derives from an adult who received the AZD1222 COVID-19 vaccine. The chain carries TRBV5-1 and TRBJ2-7, with D possibly being TRBD1 or TRBD2 (6 bases each). CDR3: CASSLGRGYNEQYF. The CDR3 nucleotides are TGCGCCAGCAGCTTGGGGAGGGGGTACAACGAGCAGTACTTC.